This passage covers 10 T cell receptor beta chains from one sample sequenced in a study of blood T cell repertoires in COVID-19. Sequencing used immunoSEQ multiplex PCR; TCRdb keeps in-frame clones, though not all of them. The sample has around 340,000 clones, over 85% seen once. Sample: peripheral blood. These receptors all come from a woman aged 55-75 years with COVID-19, enrolled during active disease.

The rearrangement uses TRBV6-6 and TRBJ1-2; TRBD1 might be the D (5 bases). CDR3 length: 13 residues. V shed 5 bases and J shed 6 bases, with 13 bases lying between them. CDR1 is MNHNY, CDR2 SVGAGI, per germline (reference sequence). CDR3 sequence (DNA): TGTGCCAGCAGTGCGGGGGGGGTGGATGGCTACACCTTC. As protein: CASSAGGVDGYTF.

The rearrangement joins TRBV7-8 to TRBJ2-1; D is possibly TRBD2 (6 bases). The CDR3 runs to 13 residues. Germline V gene lookup returns CDR1 SGHVS and CDR2 FQNEAQ. The V and J ends lost 0 bases and 13 bases respectively, with 13 bases between them. The CDR3 is CASSLADAGPQFF. CDR3 in DNA: TGTGCCAGCAGCTTAGCGGATGCGGGGCCACAGTTCTTC.

The rearrangement links TRBV9 to TRBJ1-2; 8 bases fit TRBD1. Trimming took 5 bases from V and 2 from J; bases not matched to a gene: 5. The germline V gene encodes CDR1 SGDLS and CDR2 YYNGEE. The CDR3 is made up of 14 amino acids. This chain's CDR3 is CASSPTGGNYGYTF. The CDR3 nucleotides are TGTGCCAGCAGTCCTACAGGGGGAAACTATGGCTACACCTTC. The full variable domain, with the rest looked up from reference TRBV9 and TRBJ1-2, is DSGVTQTPKHLITATGQRVTLRCSPRSGDLSVYWYQQSLDQGLQFLIQYYNGEERAKGNILERFSAQQFPDLHSELNLSSLELGDSALYFCASSPTGGNYGYTFGSGTRLTVV.

The chain recombines TRBV19 with TRBJ1-4; the D gene is possibly TRBD1 (5 bases). Germline CDR1 and CDR2: LNHDA and SQIVND (reference sequence). The CDR3 totals 11 residues. Deletions cut 7 bases from V and 12 bases from J, with 12 bases between. The CDR3 region is CASIGTVELFF. In nucleotides, the CDR3 is TGTGCCAGTATAGGGACTGTCGAACTGTTTTTT.

The rearrangement links TRBV29-1 to TRBJ1-1; D may be TRBD1 (6 bases). V lost 3 bases to trimming and J lost 3 bases, with 14 bases between them. The germline gives CDR1 SQVTM, CDR2 ANQGSEA. This CDR3 has 14 amino acids. CDR3 coding DNA: TGCAGCGTTGAGTTCCTACAGGGCGACACTGAAGCTTTCTTT. Translating gives CSVEFLQGDTEAFF.

CDR3 protein: CASTRQGLENSPLHF. The DNA for the CDR3 is TGTGCCAGCACCCGACAGGGGCTGGAGAATTCACCCCTCCACTTT. The chain is built from TRBV6-5 and TRBJ1-6; 8 nucleotides match TRBD1. The V gene end was trimmed by 7 bases and the J gene end by 7 bases; junction bases not matched to a gene: 9. Germline CDR1 MNHEY, CDR2 SVGAGI. There are 15 residues in the CDR3.

The J gene is TRBJ1-2, the V gene TRBV9; maybe TRBD1 (6 bases). Germline V lookup: CDR1 SGDLS, CDR2 YYNGEE. The CDR3 has 14 amino acids. V shed 0 bases and J shed 7 bases, with 13 bases lying between them. In nucleotides, the CDR3 is TGTGCCAGCAGCGTAGTGGCGGGGGCGCCTGGCTACACCTTC. Translated: CASSVVAGAPGYTF.

The CDR3 spells CSASRERGGAQYF. The CDR3 DNA reads as TGCAGTGCTAGTAGGGAGCGGGGAGGGGCCCAGTACTTC. The chain employs TRBV20-1 and TRBJ2-5; the match to TRBD2 covers 7 bases. J was trimmed by 9 bases and V by 3 bases; bases with no gene match: 10. Germline CDR1 DFQATT, CDR2 SNEGSKA (reference sequence). The CDR3 loop spans 13 amino acids.

The chain employs TRBV25-1 and TRBJ1-1; TRBD1 might be the D (5 bases). From germline, CDR1 is MGHDK and CDR2 SYGVNS. The V and J ends lost 4 bases and 4 bases respectively, with 13 bases between them. The CDR3 sequence is 14 residues long. CDR3 loop: CASSAPGRSTEAFF. CDR3 in DNA: TGTGCCAGCAGTGCTCCAGGGCGGTCCACTGAAGCTTTCTTT.

The rearrangement links TRBV27 to TRBJ1-1, with 10 bases fitting TRBD1. V gave up 2 bases and J gave up 6 bases; unmatched junction bases: 6. The CDR3 length is 15 residues. Germline loops: CDR1 MNHEY, CDR2 SMNVEV (reference sequence). The chain's CDR3 is CASSLTTGGRSEAFF. For the CDR3, the DNA is TGTGCCAGCAGTTTAACGACAGGGGGCAGGTCTGAAGCTTTCTTT.